This entry features one T cell receptor (beta chain) sequence. This specimen comes from a study of shared clonotypes between healthy human individuals. Naive CD8 cells, CD45RO-negative and positively selected for CCR7, excluded terminally differentiated effector memory CD45RA+ cells. Donors were Caucasian adults residing in Nashville, Tennessee, USA. Assay: immunoSEQ multiplex PCR; the TCRdb copy retains only in-frame clones and omits some. The sample holds 2 million to 2.5 million clones, approximately 94% seen once. The CDR3 consists of 15 residues. V was trimmed by 3 bases and J by 4 bases, leaving 16 bases between them. Germline V lookup: CDR1 LNHDA, CDR2 SQIVND (reference sequence).

Material: naive CD8+ T cells from PBMCs. This sequence joins TRBV19 and TRBJ2-7; possible D gene TRBD2, 5 bases. The sequence derives from a man aged 18-30 years in good health. Some clones in this sample may be carry-over from other donors' samples. CDR3 DNA: TGTGCCAGTAGTATTCGGGGAAATCGAGGTTACGAGCAGTACTTC. This encodes CASSIRGNRGYEQYF.